The next 30 T cell receptor beta chains were all read from a single sample in a study of blood T cell repertoires in COVID-19. Some clones are missing from TCRdb's copy, which holds only in-frame ones; the method was immunoSEQ multiplex PCR. The sample records 350,000 or so clones, roughly 85% being singletons. Material for sequencing was PBMCs or T cells enriched from blood (not recorded which). Receptors were obtained from a woman aged 35 to 49 with acute COVID-19.

The V and J genes are TRBV5-6 and TRBJ1-1, with D tentatively TRBD1 (5 bases). Germline values: CDR1 SGHDT, CDR2 YYEEEE. The ends were cut back, 2 bases at V and 7 bases at J, with 6 bases in the middle. This CDR3 region has 11 residues. CDR3 nucleotides: TGTGCCAGCAGCTTAGACAGTGAAGCTTTCTTT. Translated: CASSLDSEAFF.

This chain uses TRBV7-9 with TRBJ1-1; D gene uncertain. Trimming left V 5 bases short and J 2 bases short, with 12 bases between. The V gene's germline CDR1 is SEHNR and CDR2 FQNEAQ (reference sequence). The CDR3 runs 14 residues. Written as DNA, the CDR3 is TGTGCCAGCAGCGCACAAGGACTTAACACTGAAGCTTTCTTT. Translating it yields CASSAQGLNTEAFF. The complete variable domain, with remaining parts taken from reference TRBV7-9 and TRBJ1-1, reads DTGVSQNPRHKITKRGQNVTFRCDPISEHNRLYWYRQTLGQGPEFLTYFQNEAQLEKSRLLSDRFSAERPKGSFSTLEIQRTEQGDSAMYLCASSAQGLNTEAFFGQGTRLTVV.

The CDR3 nucleotides read TGTGCCAGCAAGTTCGGTTATGGCTACACCTTC. Translation: CASKFGYGYTF. The J gene is TRBJ1-2, the V gene TRBV6-5, with D unresolved. Germline values: CDR1 MNHEY, CDR2 SVGAGI. CDR3 size: 11 residues. Trimming stripped 7 bases from V and 5 bases from J, with 8 bases between.

The chain employs TRBV14 and TRBJ1-1; TRBD1 is a possible D gene (5 bases). This CDR3 is built from 13 residues. Germline V gene sequence: CDR1 SGHDN, CDR2 FVKESK. The V end lost 3 bases, the J end lost 10 bases, and 15 bases lay between the germline ends. Here the CDR3 DNA reads TGTGCCAGCAGCCAGACAAGTCCGGGACTAGCTTTCTTT. Residues: CASSQTSPGLAFF.

This clone was detected only once. The V call is TRBV7-2, the J call TRBJ2-5; D ambiguous. This CDR3 is 14 amino acids long. V was clipped by 7 bases and J by 1 base, with 13 bases between them. Germline-derived CDR1 and CDR2 are SGHTA and FQGNSA. Written as DNA, the CDR3 is TGTGCCAGCACCGATCATCAGATCCAAGAGACCCAGTACTTC. It encodes CASTDHQIQETQYF. The full variable domain, rest sourced from reference TRBV7-2 and TRBJ2-5, is GAGVSQSPSNKVTEKGKDVELRCDPISGHTALYWYRQSLGQGLEFLIYFQGNSAPDKSGLPSDRFSAERTGGSVSTLTIQRTQQEDSAVYLCASTDHQIQETQYFGPGTRLLVL.

The rearrangement links TRBV7-2 to TRBJ2-1; maybe TRBD2 (6 bases). CDR1 is SGHTA and CDR2 is FQGNSA in the germline V gene. The CDR3 extends over 12 amino acids. The V end lost 6 bases, the J end lost 5 bases, and 8 bases lay between the germline ends. The CDR3 DNA reads TGTGCCAGCAGTCGACTAGACAATGAGCAGTTCTTC. This sequence encodes CASSRLDNEQFF.

To note about this clone: Mismatch with germline at one junction end may stem from a read error. The V gene is TRBV7-2, the J gene TRBJ2-4; 7 positions match TRBD1. Germline CDR1 is SGHTA and CDR2 is FQGNSA. CDR3 size: 16 residues. CDR3 region: CASSLVGGQTKNIQYF. The CDR3 bases are TGTGCCAGCAGCTTGGTAGGGGGACAGACTAAAAATATTCAGTACTTC.

About this clone: Distinct nucleotide sequences in the sample also encode this CDR3. The chain carries TRBV18 and TRBJ2-2; 9 bases align to TRBD1. V shed 6 bases, J shed 4 bases, and the junction held 9 bases outside the gene matches. CDR1 is KGHSH, CDR2 LQKENI, per germline. The CDR3 covers 16 residues. CDR3 nucleotides: TGTGCCAGCTCCCCGAGACGACAGGGGGGCACCGGGGAGCTGTTTTTT. Protein product: CASSPRRQGGTGELFF.

The V call is TRBV11-2, the J call TRBJ1-6; D is ambiguous. Germline CDR1 and CDR2: SGHAT and FQNNGV. The CDR3 consists of 13 residues. Trimming left V 4 bases short and J 8 bases short, with 9 bases between. The CDR3: CASSSVRDSPLHF. In DNA form, the CDR3 reads TGTGCCAGCAGCTCCGTCCGGGATTCACCCCTCCACTTT.

The V call is TRBV7-9, the J call TRBJ1-1; D not certain. This CDR3 has 14 residues. Germline CDR1 SEHNR, CDR2 FQNEAQ (reference sequence). V lost 4 bases to trimming and J lost 0 bases, with 9 bases between them. CDR3 nucleotide sequence: TGTGCCAGCAGCTATGGAGGTATGAACACTGAAGCTTTCTTT. Amino acids: CASSYGGMNTEAFF.

This chain links TRBV6-2 or TRBV6-3 with TRBJ1-6; D may be TRBD1 (6 bases). The V gene's germline CDR1 is MNHEY and CDR2 SVGEGT. V dropped 6 bases and J dropped 9 bases, with 21 bases sitting between them. The CDR3 runs to 16 residues. In DNA, the CDR3 is TGTGCCAGCAGCCCAGAAGGACAGCGCGGATTTTCACCCCTCCACTTT. Protein product: CASSPEGQRGFSPLHF.

The chain employs TRBV12-3 or TRBV12-4 and TRBJ2-7, with D tentatively TRBD1 (6 bases). Trimming cost V 6 bases and J 7 bases, with 13 bases left between them. The length of the CDR3 is 12 residues. In nucleotides, the CDR3 is TGTGCCAGCAGGCGGACAGCCCAAGAGCAGTACTTC. This codes for CASRRTAQEQYF.

The chain links TRBV5-4 to TRBJ1-1; 9 nucleotides line up with TRBD1. This CDR3 has 16 residues. Per germline, CDR1 SGHNT and CDR2 YYREEE (reference sequence). J was trimmed by 0 bases and V by 2 bases; bases with no gene match: 5. The CDR3 is CASSLGQGILNTEAFF. In nucleotides, the CDR3 is TGTGCCAGCAGCTTAGGACAGGGGATATTGAACACTGAAGCTTTCTTT. Filled out from reference TRBV5-4 and TRBJ1-1, the complete variable domain reads ETGVTQSPTHLIKTRGQQVTLRCSSQSGHNTVSWYQQALGQGPQFIFQYYREEENGRGNFPPRFSGLQFPNYSSELNVNALELDDSALYLCASSLGQGILNTEAFFGQGTRLTVV.

The chain couples TRBV5-4 to TRBJ1-2; TRBD1 matches 7 bases. V shed 4 bases and J 3 bases; nucleotides not matched to a gene: 12. Germline-derived CDR1 and CDR2 are SGHNT and YYREEE (reference sequence). The CDR3 covers 16 residues. The CDR3 spells CASSAIGGGPDYGYTF. DNA of the CDR3: TGTGCCAGCAGCGCCATCGGAGGGGGCCCCGACTATGGCTACACCTTC.

The rearrangement joins TRBV7-8 to TRBJ1-2; D gene ambiguous. CDR3 size: 15 residues. Germline lookup yields CDR1 SGHVS and CDR2 FQNEAQ. V was shortened by 5 bases and J by 4 bases, with 17 bases between the two germline ends. This CDR3 reads CASSHRPSIAYGYTF. The CDR3, as DNA: TGTGCCAGCAGCCACCGGCCGAGTATAGCCTATGGCTACACCTTC. The variable domain in full, with the rest retrieved from reference TRBV7-8 and TRBJ1-2, is GAGVSQSPRYKVAKRGQDVALRCDPISGHVSLFWYQQALGQGPEFLTYFQNEAQLDKSGLPSDRFFAERPEGSVSTLKIQRTQQEDSAVYLCASSHRPSIAYGYTFGSGTRLTVV.

The chain combines TRBV6-2 or TRBV6-3 with TRBJ1-5; D is perhaps TRBD1 (5 bases). Trimming removed 2 bases at V and 4 bases at J, with 18 bases between. Germline V gene data show CDR1 as MNHEY and CDR2 as SVGEGT. The CDR3 loop spans 17 amino acids. The CDR3 sequence: CASSYTPGPGGNQPQHF. As DNA, the CDR3 is TGTGCCAGCAGTTACACCCCGGGGCCGGGAGGGAATCAGCCCCAGCATTTT.

The chain has TRBV15 and TRBJ1-5; D remains ambiguous. CDR3 length equals 15 residues. CDR1 is LNHNV and CDR2 is YYDKDF in the germline V gene (reference sequence). V gave up 0 bases and J gave up 4 bases, with 10 bases separating them. The CDR3 spells CATSRDSTLNQPQHF. For the CDR3, the DNA is TGTGCCACCAGCAGAGATAGTACGCTTAATCAGCCCCAGCATTTT.

V usage is TRBV5-5 and J usage is TRBJ1-1, with 7 bases matching TRBD1. The CDR3 is 15 amino acids. The V gene end was trimmed by 4 bases and the J gene end by 0 bases; junction bases not matched to a gene: 6. The germline V gene has CDR1 SGHKS and CDR2 YYEKEE (reference sequence). CDR3 sequence: CASSLLTGMNTEAFF. The CDR3 nucleotides read TGTGCCAGCAGCCTCCTGACAGGGATGAACACTGAAGCTTTCTTT.

The chain employs TRBV5-1 and TRBJ2-5, with D possibly TRBD1 on 6 matching bases. Germline CDR1 and CDR2: SGHRS and YFSETQ. The CDR3 has 16 residues. V was pared by 2 bases and J by 5 bases, with 19 bases between. In nucleotides, the CDR3 is TGCGCCAGCAGCTTTACAGGGTCCGCGTCGTCGGAGACCCAGTACTTC. Its translation: CASSFTGSASSETQYF.

The CDR3 DNA reads TGTGCCAGTAGTATATCCGCCAGGGCCGGGGAGCTGTTTTTT. Amino acid sequence: CASSISARAGELFF. The chain carries TRBV19 and TRBJ2-2; D possibly corresponds to TRBD1 (5 bases). This CDR3 is 14 amino acids long. The V gene's germline CDR1 is LNHDA and CDR2 SQIVND (reference sequence). V was pared by 2 bases and J by 6 bases, with 10 bases between.

A single count supports this clone. The V and J genes are TRBV9 and TRBJ1-3; TRBD1 aligns across 7 bases. Germline-derived CDR1 and CDR2 are SGDLS and YYNGEE. The V gene end was trimmed by 1 base and the J gene end by 0 bases; junction bases not matched to a gene: 7. The CDR3 is 17 residues long. The CDR3 region is CASSVLGQATSGNTIYF. The DNA of the CDR3 is TGTGCCAGCAGCGTACTCGGACAGGCTACCTCTGGAAACACCATATATTTT.

The CDR3 spells CASSPPTGGANTGELFF. The CDR3 nucleotides read TGTGCCAGCTCACCTCCAACAGGGGGCGCGAACACCGGGGAGCTGTTTTTT. This chain links TRBV18 with TRBJ2-2; 9 nucleotides match TRBD1. The CDR3 totals 17 residues. The J segment lost 0 bases and the V segment lost 3 bases, leaving 5 bases of the junction unmatched. Germline CDR1 KGHSH, CDR2 LQKENI.

The chain links TRBV6-1 to TRBJ2-4, with D possibly being TRBD1 (6 bases). Germline CDR1 MNHNS, CDR2 SASEGT. This CDR3 has 14 amino acids. V was shortened by 2 bases and J by 2 bases, with 7 bases between the two germline ends. The CDR3 protein is CASSEQGTKNIQYF. The CDR3 DNA reads TGTGCCAGCAGTGAACAGGGGACCAAAAACATTCAGTACTTC.

The chain joins TRBV3-1 (or the pseudogene TRBV3-2) to TRBJ2-2, with 13 nucleotides matching TRBD2. There are 17 residues in the CDR3. Looked up from germline, CDR1 is LGHDT and CDR2 is YNNKEL (reference sequence). V lost 4 bases, J lost 7 bases, and 9 bases stayed unmatched. CDR3 sequence: CASSPRRTSGRDGELFF. Here the CDR3 DNA reads TGTGCCAGCAGCCCCAGACGGACTAGCGGGAGAGACGGGGAGCTGTTTTTT.

This chain uses TRBV4-1 with TRBJ2-3; 10 bases agree with TRBD2. V shed 3 bases, J shed 8 bases, and the junction held 5 bases outside the gene matches. This CDR3 spans 14 amino acids. The germline gives CDR1 MGHRA, CDR2 YSYEKL. The CDR3: CASSQGLAGVTQYF. CDR3 bases: TGCGCCAGCAGCCAGGGTCTAGCGGGAGTTACGCAGTATTTT.

V is TRBV3-1 (or the pseudogene TRBV3-2) and J is TRBJ2-1, with 10 bases fitting TRBD2. The V segment lost 5 bases and the J segment 9 bases; nucleotides outside the gene matches: 10. CDR3 length equals 15 residues. Germline CDR1 LGHDT, CDR2 YNNKEL (reference sequence). The CDR3, as DNA: TGTGCCAGCAGCTACACTAGCGGGATCGCCGCTGAGCAGTTCTTC. This gives the protein CASSYTSGIAAEQFF.

V and J are TRBV18 and TRBJ1-6; D uncertain. Trimming pared 6 bases from V and 9 bases from J, leaving 12 bases between. Germline-derived CDR1 and CDR2 are KGHSH and LQKENI. The CDR3 covers 13 residues. CDR3 in DNA: TGTGCCAGCTCCCTCGGCGGTAGTTCACCCCTCCACTTT. Translation gives CASSLGGSSPLHF.

This rearrangement joins TRBV28 to TRBJ1-2; D unclear. The CDR3 contains 14 residues. CDR1 and CDR2 (germline): MDHEN, SYDVKM. V dropped 5 bases and J dropped 0 bases, with 10 bases sitting between them. The CDR3 bases are TGTGCCAGCAGTCTGGGAGGACCTAACTATGGCTACACCTTC. Translation gives CASSLGGPNYGYTF.

V gene TRBV7-2 combines with J gene TRBJ2-1, with a weak D call TRBD1 (6 bases). With 2 bases removed from V and 7 bases from J, the gap between germline ends came to 18 bases. CDR1 and CDR2 from the germline V gene are SGHTA and FQGNSA. The CDR3 contains 16 residues. The CDR3 loop is CASSLFGQRVVNEQFF. CDR3 DNA: TGTGCCAGCAGCTTATTTGGACAGAGGGTTGTAAATGAGCAGTTCTTC.

The CDR3 reads CASTVIKGGNTEAFF. The CDR3 nucleotides are TGTGCCAGTACGGTGATTAAAGGCGGGAACACTGAAGCTTTCTTT. The chain links TRBV19 to TRBJ1-1; D is unresolved. CDR1 and CDR2 (germline): LNHDA, SQIVND (reference sequence). V gave up 7 bases and J gave up 1 base, with 16 bases separating them. This CDR3 has 15 amino acids.